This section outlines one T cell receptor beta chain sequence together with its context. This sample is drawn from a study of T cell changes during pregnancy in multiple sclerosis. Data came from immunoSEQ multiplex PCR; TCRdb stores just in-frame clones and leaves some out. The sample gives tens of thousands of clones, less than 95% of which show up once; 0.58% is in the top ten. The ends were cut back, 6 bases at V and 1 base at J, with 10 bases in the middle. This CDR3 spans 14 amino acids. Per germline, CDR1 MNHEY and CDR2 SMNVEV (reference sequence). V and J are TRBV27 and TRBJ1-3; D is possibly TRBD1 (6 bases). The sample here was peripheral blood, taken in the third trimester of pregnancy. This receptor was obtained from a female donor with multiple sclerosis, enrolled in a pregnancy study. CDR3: CASRPGVSGNTIYF. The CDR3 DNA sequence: TGTGCCAGCAGACCAGGGGTTTCTGGAAACACCATATATTTT.